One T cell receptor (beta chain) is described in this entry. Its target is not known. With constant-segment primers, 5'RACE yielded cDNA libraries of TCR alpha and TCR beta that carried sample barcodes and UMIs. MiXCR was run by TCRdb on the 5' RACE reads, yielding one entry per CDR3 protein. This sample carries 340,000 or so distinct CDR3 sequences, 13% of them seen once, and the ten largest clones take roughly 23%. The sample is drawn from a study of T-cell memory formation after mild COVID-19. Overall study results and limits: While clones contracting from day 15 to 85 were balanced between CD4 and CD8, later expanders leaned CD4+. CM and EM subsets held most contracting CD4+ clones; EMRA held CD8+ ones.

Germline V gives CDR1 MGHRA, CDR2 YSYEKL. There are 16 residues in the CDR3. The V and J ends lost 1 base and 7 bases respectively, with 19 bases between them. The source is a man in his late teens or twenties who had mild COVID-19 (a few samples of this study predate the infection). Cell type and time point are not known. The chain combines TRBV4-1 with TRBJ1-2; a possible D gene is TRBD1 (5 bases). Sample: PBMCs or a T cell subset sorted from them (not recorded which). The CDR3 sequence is CASSQGIMGRTSGYTF. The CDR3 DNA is TGCGCCAGCAGCCAAGGAATTATGGGGCGAACGTCTGGCTACACCTTC.